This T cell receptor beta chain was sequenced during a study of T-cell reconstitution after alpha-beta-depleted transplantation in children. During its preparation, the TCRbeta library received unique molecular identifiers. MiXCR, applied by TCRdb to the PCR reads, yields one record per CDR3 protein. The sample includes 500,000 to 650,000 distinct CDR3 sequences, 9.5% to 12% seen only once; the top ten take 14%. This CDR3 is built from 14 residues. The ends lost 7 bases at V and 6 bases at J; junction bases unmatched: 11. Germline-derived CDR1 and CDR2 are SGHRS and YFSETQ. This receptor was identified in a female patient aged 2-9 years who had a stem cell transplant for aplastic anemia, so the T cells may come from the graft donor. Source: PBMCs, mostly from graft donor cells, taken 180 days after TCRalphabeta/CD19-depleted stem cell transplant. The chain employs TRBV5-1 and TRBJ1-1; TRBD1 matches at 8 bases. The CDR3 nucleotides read TGCGCCAGCGCCCGGGCGGGACAGGACTCTGAAGCTTTCTTT. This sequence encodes CASARAGQDSEAFF.